These 20 T cell receptor beta chains came from one sample sequenced in a study of T-cell reconstitution after alpha-beta-depleted transplantation in children. Library preparation (for TCRbeta) was performed with unique molecular identifiers. TCRdb re-derived calls from the PCR reads in MiXCR, one entry per CDR3 protein. Of about 510,000 distinct CDR3 sequences in the sample, roughly 10% were seen once. Specimen: PBMCs, mostly from graft donor cells, collected 180 days after TCRalphabeta/CD19-depleted stem cell transplant. Receptor source: a female patient under 10 years old who had a stem cell transplant for aplastic anemia, so the T cells may come from the graft donor.

J is TRBJ2-2 and V is TRBV12-3 or TRBV12-4; 8 nucleotides agree with TRBD2. J lost 3 bases, V lost 8 bases, and 14 bases had no gene match. The CDR3 has 17 amino acids. The CDR3, as DNA: TGTGCCAGCTCCTGGGGGGGCGGTAGCGGGGACACCGGGGAGCTGTTTTTT. Amino acid sequence: CASSWGGGSGDTGELFF.

V and J are TRBV12-3 or TRBV12-4 and TRBJ2-2; 7 bases align to TRBD1. CDR3 length equals 15 residues. The V segment lost 5 bases and the J segment 7 bases; nucleotides outside the gene matches: 10. The chain's CDR3 is CASSPHEGAIGELFF. CDR3 DNA sequence: TGTGCCAGCAGTCCTCACGAGGGGGCTATCGGGGAGCTGTTTTTT.

The chain carries TRBV9 and TRBJ2-7; D is unresolved. This CDR3 region has 14 residues. Trimming took off 0 bases at V and 2 bases at J, with 9 bases between the two ends. Germline CDR1 is SGDLS and CDR2 is YYNGEE. CDR3 in amino acids: CASSVEAVPYEQYF. Here the CDR3 DNA reads TGTGCCAGCAGCGTAGAGGCAGTCCCCTACGAGCAGTACTTC.

The V and J genes are TRBV7-2 and TRBJ2-4; 10 bases fit TRBD2. There are 16 residues in the CDR3. Germline V gene data show CDR1 as SGHTA and CDR2 as FQGNSA. V trimming: 5 bases; J trimming: 3 bases; junction bases outside the gene matches: 7. CDR3 nucleotide sequence: TGTGCCAGCAGCCTTAGCGGGGGGCAGGGCAAAAACATTCAGTACTTC. Its protein is CASSLSGGQGKNIQYF.

This clonotype was recorded at least ten times. This sequence joins TRBV20-1 and TRBJ2-7; possible D gene TRBD1, 7 bases. The CDR3 runs 14 residues. In germline, CDR1 is DFQATT, CDR2 SNEGSKA (reference sequence). V was pared by 6 bases and J by 6 bases, with 21 bases between. DNA for the CDR3: TGCAGTGCCAAAGAGCCACTAGCAGGGGGCGAGCAGTACGTC. The encoded protein is CSAKEPLAGGEQYV.

This sequence joins TRBV13 and TRBJ1-5; TRBD1 matches at 10 bases. The CDR3 loop spans 15 amino acids. V was clipped by 1 base and J by 5 bases; unmatched bases: 2. Germline CDR1 is PRHDT and CDR2 is FYEKMQ (reference sequence). The CDR3 spells CASSLEDRGDQPQHF. Here the CDR3 DNA reads TGTGCCAGCAGCTTAGAGGACAGGGGGGATCAGCCCCAGCATTTT.

This clonotype appeared a few times. The gene calls are TRBV20-1 and TRBJ2-1; 9 bases are a match to TRBD2. This CDR3 comprises 15 residues. V dropped 0 bases and J dropped 9; count of bases not matched to a gene: 9. Germline V CDR1 and CDR2: DFQATT, SNEGSKA (reference sequence). CDR3 residues: CSARDPGTSFGEQFF. In DNA, the CDR3 is TGCAGTGCTAGAGATCCCGGGACTAGCTTCGGTGAGCAGTTCTTC.

V usage is TRBV7-9 and J usage is TRBJ1-4; D is ambiguous. This CDR3 is 19 amino acids long. V lost 5 bases, J lost 5 bases, and 27 bases lay in between. The germline V gene encodes CDR1 SEHNR and CDR2 FQNEAQ (reference sequence). The CDR3 loop is CASSLPVGSDRAANEKLFF. The CDR3 region has the DNA TGTGCCAGCAGCCTCCCGGTGGGGTCAGACCGAGCAGCGAATGAAAAACTGTTTTTT.

In this sample, this clonotype turned up many times. The chain uses TRBV29-1 and TRBJ2-3; D unclear. Trimming shortened V by 5 bases and J by 0 bases, and 9 bases separated the two germline ends. The CDR3 totals 13 residues. The V gene's germline CDR1 is SQVTM and CDR2 ANQGSEA. The CDR3 DNA reads as TGCAGCGTTTCTGGTGGGAGCACAGATACGCAGTATTTT. It specifies CSVSGGSTDTQYF.

The chain links TRBV7-2 to TRBJ2-7; D possibly corresponds to TRBD1 (6 bases). The germline V gene has CDR1 SGHTA and CDR2 FQGNSA. V shed 2 bases and J shed 5 bases, with 10 bases lying between them. The CDR3 consists of 13 residues. The CDR3 region has the DNA TGTGCCAGCAGCTTATCCCGGGACAACGAGCAGTACTTC. It encodes CASSLSRDNEQYF.

The chain recombines TRBV19 with TRBJ2-1; D is undetermined. The CDR3 has 11 amino acids. Germline V gene data show CDR1 as LNHDA and CDR2 as SQIVND (reference sequence). V was cut by 3 bases and J by 8 bases, with 5 bases left in between. CDR3 protein: CASSISYEQFF. CDR3 coding DNA: TGTGCCAGTAGTATTTCCTATGAGCAGTTCTTC.

This clonotype has a handful of counts. This chain connects TRBV7-8 to TRBJ1-5, with 9 bases lining up with TRBD1. Trimming took 5 bases from V and 6 from J; bases not matched to a gene: 8. This CDR3 comprises 15 residues. Germline CDR1 and CDR2: SGHVS and FQNEAQ. CDR3 amino acids: CASSQDRGGIQPQHF. CDR3 DNA: TGTGCCAGCAGCCAGGACAGGGGAGGCATTCAGCCCCAGCATTTT.

This sequence joins TRBV27 and TRBJ1-1; no clear D. The V gene lost 5 bases and the J gene lost 3 bases, with 13 bases spanning the gap. The germline V gene has CDR1 MNHEY and CDR2 SMNVEV (reference sequence). This CDR3 is 14 amino acids long. CDR3 region: CASSTRQGDTEAFF. The CDR3 bases are TGTGCCAGCAGTACTCGACAAGGCGACACTGAAGCTTTCTTT.

J is TRBJ2-1 and V is TRBV12-3 or TRBV12-4; TRBD2 agrees at 10 bases. With 6 bases clipped from V and 6 bases from J, the junction kept 14 bases outside the gene matches. The CDR3 runs 17 residues. In nucleotides, the CDR3 is TGTGCCAGCAGCCGAGGTCGTCTAGCGGGAGAAGGCAATGAGCAGTTCTTC. This gives the protein CASSRGRLAGEGNEQFF.

This clonotype was seen more than once but under ten times. The chain couples TRBV4-3 to TRBJ2-6; D might be TRBD2 (5 bases). V shed 3 bases and J shed 2 bases, with 8 bases lying between them. This CDR3 comprises 15 residues. Germline V CDR1 and CDR2: LGHNA, YSLEER. As DNA, the CDR3 is TGCGCCAGCAGCCACGACTATCCTGGGGCCAACGTCCTGACTTTC. This gives the protein CASSHDYPGANVLTF.

The table lists this clonotype with a few counts. The CDR3 DNA is TGTGCCAGCAGTCAATCTCAGGGCAATCAGCCCCAGCATTTT. Amino acids: CASSQSQGNQPQHF. The chain uses TRBV28 and TRBJ1-5, with unresolved D. The V gene lost 5 bases and the J gene lost 2 bases, with 10 bases spanning the gap. This CDR3 spans 14 amino acids. Germline CDR1 reads MDHEN; CDR2 reads SYDVKM.

The rearrangement joins TRBV5-8 to TRBJ2-5, with TRBD2 matching over 7 bases. The V gene end was trimmed by 7 bases and the J gene end by 3 bases; junction bases not matched to a gene: 9. Germline lookup yields CDR1 SGHTS and CDR2 YDEGEE. The CDR3 covers 14 residues. The CDR3 is CASFKLLAKETQYF. The CDR3 DNA reads TGTGCCAGCTTTAAGTTACTAGCGAAAGAGACCCAGTACTTC.

This clonotype was recorded many times. The chain combines TRBV29-1 with TRBJ2-5; 7 bases agree with TRBD2. Losses at the gene ends were 4 bases for V and 5 bases for J; bases not matched to a gene: 10. Germline V lookup: CDR1 SQVTM, CDR2 ANQGSEA. The length of the CDR3 is 14 residues. CDR3 region: CSVVKSGMWETQYF. For the CDR3, the DNA is TGCAGCGTTGTAAAGAGCGGGATGTGGGAGACCCAGTACTTC.

In this sample, this clonotype turned up a few times. This chain links TRBV4-3 with TRBJ1-1; D may be TRBD1 (5 bases). The CDR3 has 16 amino acids. Germline-derived CDR1 and CDR2 are LGHNA and YSLEER. V shed 0 bases and J shed 2 bases, with 13 bases lying between them. The CDR3 coding sequence is TGCGCCAGCAGCCAAGATAGGGACTTTCGTAACACTGAAGCTTTCTTT. Amino acids: CASSQDRDFRNTEAFF.

The chain joins TRBV7-7 to TRBJ2-7; perhaps TRBD1 as D (5 bases). In germline, CDR1 is SSHAT, CDR2 FNYEAQ (reference sequence). There are 14 residues in the CDR3. Between the trimmed V and J ends, which lost 5 bases and 4 bases, there was a span of 15 bases. The CDR3 loop reads CASSPQGAGYEQYF. CDR3 coding DNA: TGTGCCAGCAGCCCCCAGGGTGCCGGGTACGAGCAGTACTTC.